This note documents a single T cell receptor beta chain sequence. How the authors handled the data: Amplification of reference gene primers provided the estimated nucleated cell counts. Some clones are missing from TCRdb's copy, which holds only in-frame ones; the method was immunoSEQ multiplex PCR. For V, J and clone size, that table is used; D and trimming come from the DNA. This sample carries roughly 200,000 clones, 86% of them seen once, and the ten largest clones take over 3%. The data stem from a study of blood T cell repertoires in COVID-19. The age range of participants was about 18 to 89 years, with residence in fewer than 25 US areas. Clinical history reported by participants formed the basis on which cohorts were assigned. The TCR comes from a woman aged 40 to 49 with acute COVID-19. Sequences were obtained from PBMCs or T cells enriched from blood (not recorded which).

CDR3 residues: CASSRIQGAREEAFF. The DNA of the CDR3 is TGTGCCAGCAGCCGAATTCAAGGGGCCCGCGAGGAAGCTTTCTTT. This chain connects TRBV6-5 to TRBJ1-1; a possible D gene is TRBD1 (5 bases). Germline assignment: CDR1 MNHEY and CDR2 SVGAGI. The V gene lost 6 bases and the J gene lost 8 bases, with 22 bases spanning the gap. The CDR3 consists of 15 residues.